A selection of T cell receptor beta chains follows, all from one sample in a study of OX40 agonist ivuxolimab in advanced cancers. Assay used: immunoSEQ multiplex PCR; TCRdb lists only in-frame clones, some missing. The sample includes fewer than 85,000 clones, approximately 89% of them seen just once. The sequencing here drew on CD4+ or CD8+ T cells sorted from blood, taken in a trial of the OX40 agonist ivuxolimab. These receptors all stem from an adult with an advanced solid tumor such as melanoma, head and neck, liver or kidney cancer. The CDR3 runs from the conserved cysteine through the conserved F or W. The D gene is left open where the match is weak. Clone sizes are given selectively: once, few, many, or a class where the clone is expanded.

15 | TRBJ2-2 | - | TRBV18 | few | TGTGCCAGCTCACCACTCTTGCTGAACACCGGGGAGCTGTTTTTT | CASSPLLLNTGELFF
13 | TRBJ2-4 | - | TRBV5-4 | - | TGTGCCAGCAGCTTGGTGGAGAAAAACATTCAGTACTTC | CASSLVEKNIQYF
15 | TRBJ2-5 | TRBD1 | TRBV10-3 | - | TGTGCCATCATTATCGACAGGGGAATAGGAGAGACCCAGTACTTC | CAIIIDRGIGETQYF
14 | TRBJ2-7 | - | TRBV11-3 | - | TGTGCCAGCAGCTTAGTTGCCTCCTCCTACGAGCAGTACTTC | CASSLVASSYEQYF
14 | TRBJ2-1 | - | TRBV29-1 | - | TGCAGCGTTGAAAGGCACCTGAACTACAATGAGCAGTTCTTC | CSVERHLNYNEQFF
14 | TRBJ2-7 | TRBD2 | TRBV11-3 | - | TGTGCCAGCAGCCGACTAGCGGGAAATTACGAGCAGTACTTC | CASSRLAGNYEQYF
16 | TRBJ1-5 | TRBD1 | TRBV6-6 | - | TGTGCCAGCAGATCTTCAAGACAGGGGATTGGTCAGCCCCAGCATTTT | CASRSSRQGIGQPQHF
14 | TRBJ1-2 | TRBD1 | TRBV28 | few | TGTGCCAGCAGTTCTGGACAGGGCACTAATGGCTACACCTTC | CASSSGQGTNGYTF
16 | TRBJ1-5 | - | TRBV5-4 | - | TGTGCCAGCAGCCGGTGGGGGGTGGATAGCAATCAGCCCCAGCATTTT | CASSRWGVDSNQPQHF
13 | TRBJ2-5 | - | TRBV11-3 | - | TGTGCCAGCAGCTCGGGACCCCGGGGGACCCAGTACTTC | CASSSGPRGTQYF
16 | TRBJ2-7 | - | TRBV21-1 | once | TGTGCCAGCAGCAACCGGACTCTCCGAAAACGTTACGAGCAGTACTTC | CASSNRTLRKRYEQYF
14 | TRBJ2-5 | TRBD1 | TRBV7-8 | few | TGTGCCAGCAGCCCGATCGGACAGGCGGCGACCCAGTACTTC | CASSPIGQAATQYF
13 | TRBJ2-7 | - | TRBV11-2 | - | TGTGCCAGCAGCTTAGGGACAGATAACGAGCAGTACTTC | CASSLGTDNEQYF
14 | TRBJ2-7 | - | TRBV6-1 | - | TGTGCCAGCAGTGAATCTGGGAATCATTACGAGCAGTACTTC | CASSESGNHYEQYF
13 | TRBJ1-1 | - | TRBV18 | - | TGTGCCAGCTCAGGAAGCCGGGACACTGAAGCTTTCTTT | CASSGSRDTEAFF
15 | TRBJ2-5 | TRBD2 | TRBV5-1 | - | TGCGCCAGCAGCTTGTGCGGGGGGGCACCAGAGACCCAGTACTTC | CASSLCGGAPETQYF
15 | TRBJ1-3 | TRBD1 | TRBV6-5 | - | TGTGCCAGCAGTCGGGACAGGGGGCCTGGAAACACCATATATTTT | CASSRDRGPGNTIYF
14 | TRBJ2-7 | TRBD2 | TRBV11-3 | - | TGTGCCAGCAGGCGGGGGGGTGAGGACTACGAGCAGTACTTC | CASRRGGEDYEQYF
14 | TRBJ2-7 | - | TRBV18 | - | TGTGCCAGCTCACCAGCAGGGTTGGACTACGAGCAGTACTTC | CASSPAGLDYEQYF
14 | TRBJ1-1 | - | TRBV5-4 | - | TGTGCCAGCAGCTTGGCAGGTTCGGATCCTGAAGCTTTCTTT | CASSLAGSDPEAFF
15 | TRBJ2-2 | - | TRBV9 | - | TGTGCCAGCAGCGTTGACAGTAGGAACACCGGGGAGCTGTTTTTT | CASSVDSRNTGELFF
11 | TRBJ2-3 | - | TRBV7-8 | - | TGTGCCAGCAGCACTAGGGATACGCAGTATTTT | CASSTRDTQYF
12 | TRBJ2-7 | - | TRBV28 | - | TGTGCCAGCAGTTTATTGGGGGTCGAGCAGTACTTC | CASSLLGVEQYF
15 | TRBJ2-3 | TRBD1 | TRBV6-5 | once | TGTGCCAGCAGTCATCGGACAGGGGGTAGGGATACGCAGTATTTT | CASSHRTGGRDTQYF
13 | TRBJ2-2 | - | TRBV7-8 | - | TGTGCCAGCATCGGGGCAGGGTACGGGGAGCTGTTTTTT | CASIGAGYGELFF
16 | TRBJ2-3 | TRBD2 | TRBV18 | - | TGTGCCAGCTCACCCCTTCAGGCGGGGGGAGCAGATACGCAGTATTTT | CASSPLQAGGADTQYF
14 | TRBJ2-7 | - | TRBV28 | - | TGTGCCAGCACTGACCCGGCCGACTCCTACGAGCAGTACTTC | CASTDPADSYEQYF
12 | TRBJ2-1 | - | TRBV11-3 | - | TGTGCCAGCAGCTTTGAGAAGGGCCAGGGAATCTTC | CASSFEKGQGIF
15 | TRBJ1-5 | - | TRBV28 | - | TGTGCCAGTGCAGGGGCGGGAGGAAGCAATCAGCCCCAGCATTTT | CASAGAGGSNQPQHF
15 | TRBJ2-7 | - | TRBV7-2 | - | TGTGCCAGCAGCTCATTCGTGGCGGGAACCTACGAGCAGTACTTC | CASSSFVAGTYEQYF
13 | TRBJ1-2 | TRBD1 | TRBV29-1 | - | TGCAGCGTCCGCGGACAGGGGGACTATGGCTACACCTTC | CSVRGQGDYGYTF
12 | TRBJ2-5 | - | TRBV7-2 | - | TGTGCCAGCAGCTTAACCCAAGAGACCCAGTACTTC | CASSLTQETQYF
16 | TRBJ1-2 | TRBD1 | TRBV14 | - | TGTGCCAGCAGAAGGGGGACAGGGGCCCCTCGCTATGGCTACACCTTC | CASRRGTGAPRYGYTF
14 | TRBJ2-7 | - | TRBV5-4 | - | TGTGCCAGCAGCTTGGCCGGGACAAATTCTAAGCAGTACTTC | CASSLAGTNSKQYF
13 | TRBJ2-5 | - | TRBV6-1 | - | TGTGCCAGCAGTTTTTACCGACAAGAGACCCAGTACTTC | CASSFYRQETQYF
14 | TRBJ2-3 | - | TRBV10-1 | once | TGCGCCAGCCAGCCGGGACTTTCCACAGATACGCAGTATTTT | CASQPGLSTDTQYF